This T cell receptor beta chain was identified during a study of T cells after posttransplantation cyclophosphamide. Whole-study findings and limits: Recipient CMV seropositivity and CMV reactivation strongly tracked TRB clonality. Donor-recipient repertoire similarity was low at 1-2 months, rising over year one. Blood and skin or GI T cell repertoires showed limited TRB overlap.

The method was immunoSEQ multiplex PCR; TCRdb's version includes in-frame clones alone and lacks a portion of them. Sampling found some 40,000 clones, none seen once. This clone was observed a handful of times. No antigen is known for it. The germline CDR1 and CDR2 sequences are MNHEY and SMNVEV (reference sequence). The CDR3 covers 16 residues. This rearrangement joins TRBV27 to TRBJ2-5; 8 nucleotides agree with TRBD2. TRBJ2-7 matches the DNA end more closely, so the J call is doubtful. The sequenced material came from PBMCs. The TCR originated in a man aged 50-59 years in good health, CMV-negative, and a related stem cell transplant donor. CDR3 protein: CASSLASGFRFYEQYF. The CDR3 DNA is TGTGCCAGCAGTTTAGCTAGCGGGTTTCGATTCTACGAGCAGTACTTC.